Listed here are 24 T cell receptor beta chains from one sample, sequenced in a study of blood T cells in healthy people across ages. Sample-barcoded 5' priming and a J-beta primer mix drove a second PCR of about 6 to 12 cycles. Using its own MiXCR run on the 5' RACE reads, TCRdb lists one record per CDR3 protein. The table has fewer than 700,000 distinct CDR3 sequences, 45% to 55% seen once. Sequencing input: blood. The receptors shown here come from a man at least 80 years old in good health.

This clonotype turned up a few times. This rearrangement joins TRBV4-1 to TRBJ2-3; tentative D call: TRBD2 (5 bases). The CDR3 is made up of 13 amino acids. Trimming took 4 bases from V and 5 from J, leaving 10 bases between them. The V gene's germline CDR1 is MGHRA and CDR2 YSYEKL. CDR3 sequence: CASSREEGDTQYF. DNA of the CDR3: TGCGCCAGCAGCCGAGAAGAGGGAGATACGCAGTATTTT.

The J gene is TRBJ2-1, the V gene TRBV20-1, with TRBD1 matching over 11 bases. The CDR3 is made up of 13 amino acids. Germline loops: CDR1 DFQATT, CDR2 SNEGSKA (reference sequence). V shed 4 bases, J shed 9 bases, and the junction held 5 bases outside the gene matches. CDR3 bases: TGCAGTGCTACCCCCGGGACAGGGGGTGAGCAGTTCTTC. The encoded protein is CSATPGTGGEQFF.

The genes are TRBV2 and TRBJ2-1; D could derive from TRBD1 or TRBD2 (6 bases each). The CDR3 has 15 amino acids. V lost 3 bases, J lost 4 bases, and 13 bases lay in between. The V gene's germline CDR1 is SNHLY and CDR2 FYNNEI. The CDR3 DNA follows: TGTGCCAGCAGTGAGGGGGGACAACCTTACAATGAGCAGTTCTTC. Its protein is CASSEGGQPYNEQFF.

The rearrangement joins TRBV12-3 or TRBV12-4 to TRBJ2-1; D may match TRBD1 or TRBD2 (5 bases each). The CDR3 sequence is 15 residues long. V was pared by 2 bases and J by 4 bases, with 12 bases between. The CDR3 coding sequence is TGTGCCAGCAGTTTAAGAGGGGTTGGATACAATGAGCAGTTCTTC. Its translation is CASSLRGVGYNEQFF.

Regarding this clonotype: At one end, the junction sequence differs from germline, possibly due to a read error. The chain employs TRBV6-6 and TRBJ2-3; D is ambiguous. Germline lookup yields CDR1 MNHNY and CDR2 SVGAGI (reference sequence). The CDR3 has 14 amino acids. CDR3 in DNA: TGTGCCGGCAGTTGCCCGGATCACACAGATACGCAGTATTTT. It codes for CAGSCPDHTDTQYF.

J is TRBJ2-4 and V is TRBV20-1; 7 nucleotides align to TRBD1. The end of the DNA fits TRBJ2-7 better, so the J call may be wrong. CDR3 length: 13 residues. Germline V gene lookup returns CDR1 DFQATT and CDR2 SNEGSKA (reference sequence). The CDR3 DNA sequence: TGCAGTGCTAGCGGCAGGGGGATATACGAGCAGTACTTC. It is translated as CSASGRGIYEQYF.

This clonotype turned up a few times. The chain couples TRBV20-1 to TRBJ2-1; possible D gene TRBD2, 6 bases. Germline-derived CDR1 and CDR2 are DFQATT and SNEGSKA (reference sequence). The CDR3 spans 14 residues. Trimming cost V 2 bases and J 0 bases, with 8 bases left between them. The CDR3 spells CSARQTSSYNEQFF. As DNA, the CDR3 is TGCAGTGCTAGACAGACTAGCTCCTACAATGAGCAGTTCTTC.

This clonotype was counted a few times. The chain combines TRBV5-6 with TRBJ2-1, with a possible D match to TRBD1 (6 bases). The CDR3 runs 14 residues. The V end lost 6 bases, the J end lost 3 bases, and 13 bases lay between the germline ends. Per germline, CDR1 SGHDT and CDR2 YYEEEE. This CDR3 is CASNRRGGYNEQFF. The CDR3 bases are TGTGCCAGCAACCGGCGAGGGGGCTACAATGAGCAGTTCTTC. The whole variable domain, remainder taken from reference TRBV5-6 and TRBJ2-1, is DAGVTQSPTHLIKTRGQQVTLRCSPKSGHDTVSWYQQALGQGPQFIFQYYEEEERQRGNFPDRFSGHQFPNYSSELNVNALLLGDSALYLCASNRRGGYNEQFFGPGTRLTVL.

This clonotype was seen a few times. The chain couples TRBV7-2 to TRBJ2-5; perhaps TRBD1 as D (5 bases). The CDR3 covers 15 residues. Germline V CDR1 and CDR2: SGHTA, FQGNSA. V was shortened by 2 bases and J by 2 bases, with 12 bases between the two germline ends. The CDR3, as DNA: TGTGCCAGCAGCTTATACCCAGGGTTACAAGAGACCCAGTACTTC. This sequence encodes CASSLYPGLQETQYF.

The rearrangement uses TRBV7-2 and TRBJ2-7; TRBD1 agrees at 7 bases. The V gene's germline CDR1 is SGHTA and CDR2 FQGNSA. After removal of 2 bases from V and 0 bases from J, the junction contained 7 bases not matched to a gene. This CDR3 is built from 16 residues. CDR3 bases: TGTGCCAGCAGCTTAAGTGGGACAGCCAGCTCCTACGAGCAGTACTTC. The encoded protein is CASSLSGTASSYEQYF.

This chain uses TRBV4-2 with TRBJ2-5; 9 bases match TRBD2. Germline CDR1 reads LGHNA; CDR2 reads YNFKEQ. The CDR3 loop spans 17 amino acids. Trimming cost V 3 bases and J 2 bases; bases outside gene matches: 10. CDR3 sequence: CASSHGAGGPRQETQYF. The DNA for the CDR3 is TGTGCCAGCAGCCACGGGGCGGGGGGGCCAAGACAAGAGACCCAGTACTTC.

With respect to this clonotype: A much larger clone lies one base from this, so it may be a read error. This chain links TRBV4-3 with TRBJ2-1; D perhaps matches TRBD2 (6 bases). V gave up 2 bases and J gave up 10 bases, with 18 bases separating them. Germline V gives CDR1 LGHNA, CDR2 YSLEER. The CDR3 has 15 residues. CDR3 sequence reads: CASSQLGTPTYEQFF. DNA of the CDR3: TGCGCCAGCAGCCAATTAGGGACTCCCACCTACGAGCAGTTCTTC.

The chain carries TRBV27 and TRBJ2-5, with 7 bases lining up with TRBD2. J was trimmed by 3 bases and V by 9 bases; bases with no gene match: 7. This CDR3 is 13 amino acids long. Germline V CDR1 and CDR2: MNHEY, SMNVEV (reference sequence). In DNA, the CDR3 is TGTGCCAGTCGGAATGCGGGAGAAGAGACCCAGTACTTC. Its translation: CASRNAGEETQYF.

V is TRBV13 and J is TRBJ2-5; the D gene is possibly TRBD1 (5 bases). V gave up 8 bases and J gave up 1 base, with 20 bases separating them. This CDR3 contains 16 residues. The germline V gene encodes CDR1 PRHDT and CDR2 FYEKMQ (reference sequence). The CDR3 DNA is TGTGCCAGCGGCTCAAGAACAGGAGAAGCCCAAGAGACCCAGTACTTC. Its translation: CASGSRTGEAQETQYF.

The V and J genes are TRBV7-2 and TRBJ1-5, with D unclear. Germline V lookup: CDR1 SGHTA, CDR2 FQGNSA. Trimming left V 5 bases short and J 3 bases short, with 5 bases between. This CDR3 spans 12 amino acids. The CDR3 DNA reads TGTGCCAGCAGCGCAGACAATCAGCCCCAGCATTTT. As protein: CASSADNQPQHF.

This clonotype was counted a few times. The chain couples TRBV4-2 to TRBJ2-2; maybe TRBD2 (5 bases). Trimming removed 2 bases at V and 2 bases at J, with 15 bases between. The V gene's germline CDR1 is LGHNA and CDR2 YNFKEQ. This CDR3 is 17 amino acids long. As DNA, the CDR3 is TGTGCCAGCAGCCAATCTTCTTGGACTTCCAACACCGGGGAGCTGTTTTTT. Its protein product is CASSQSSWTSNTGELFF.

The genes are TRBV7-2 and TRBJ2-7; 8 nucleotides match TRBD2. Looked up from germline, CDR1 is SGHTA and CDR2 is FQGNSA. The J segment lost 3 bases and the V segment lost 0 bases, leaving 4 bases of the junction unmatched. The CDR3 has 15 residues. The CDR3 DNA sequence: TGTGCCAGCAGCTTAGCAGCGGGAGCTATCTACGAGCAGTACTTC. Its translation is CASSLAAGAIYEQYF.

The V gene is TRBV12-3 or TRBV12-4, the J gene TRBJ2-7; perhaps TRBD2 as D (5 bases). The end of the DNA fits TRBJ2-5 better, so the J call may be wrong. The CDR3 has 14 amino acids. CDR3 sequence reads: CASSLGRVEETQYF. The CDR3 nucleotides read TGTGCCAGCAGTTTGGGGAGAGTTGAGGAGACCCAGTACTTC.

The chain joins TRBV29-1 to TRBJ2-4; TRBD1 matches at 8 bases. The CDR3 loop spans 14 amino acids. J gave up 0 bases and V 6 bases, and 4 bases lay outside the gene matches. Germline V gene lookup returns CDR1 SQVTM and CDR2 ANQGSEA. The CDR3 DNA reads as TGCAGCGTCAGGGGGCCCTTAGCCAAAAACATTCAGTACTTC. Amino acid sequence: CSVRGPLAKNIQYF.

This clonotype was recorded a few times. This rearrangement joins TRBV7-2 to TRBJ2-3; 9 bases map to TRBD2. Germline V CDR1 and CDR2: SGHTA, FQGNSA. V shed 1 base, J shed 2 bases, and the junction held 4 bases outside the gene matches. This CDR3 is 16 amino acids long. CDR3 nucleotides: TGTGCCAGCAGCTTAGATGCTAGCGGGGCCACAGATACGCAGTATTTT. This encodes CASSLDASGATDTQYF.

This clonotype has just a few counts. V is TRBV20-1 and J is TRBJ2-1; tentative D call: TRBD1 (6 bases). Per germline, CDR1 DFQATT and CDR2 SNEGSKA (reference sequence). The CDR3 covers 15 residues. Trimming cost V 3 bases and J 7 bases, with 19 bases left between them. The chain's CDR3 is CSASGRQGQGNEQFF. The CDR3 DNA follows: TGCAGTGCTAGTGGAAGGCAGGGGCAGGGTAATGAGCAGTTCTTC.

This clonotype was observed once. The CDR3 spells CASSLTGRIGELFF. CDR3 nucleotide sequence: TGTGCCAGCAGCTTAACAGGGAGGATCGGGGAGCTGTTTTTT. The genes are TRBV7-9 and TRBJ2-2, with D possibly being TRBD1 or TRBD2 (6 bases each). The CDR3 covers 14 residues. Germline V gene sequence: CDR1 SEHNR, CDR2 FQNEAQ (reference sequence). Between the trimmed V and J ends, which lost 2 bases and 7 bases, there was a span of 11 bases.

Here the CDR3 DNA reads TGTGCCAGCAGTTACGACCCTAAATACAATGAGCAGTTCTTC. It yields the protein CASSYDPKYNEQFF. The chain links TRBV6-2 or TRBV6-3 to TRBJ2-1; D gene ambiguous. Germline loops: CDR1 MNHEY, CDR2 SVGEGT. The CDR3 length is 14 residues. Trimming pared 2 bases from V and 4 bases from J, leaving 9 bases between.

This clonotype was seen a few times. This chain joins TRBV2 and TRBJ1-1; 9 nucleotides line up with TRBD1. Germline trimming cut 5 bases from V and 6 bases from J; bases unmatched to any gene: 7. This CDR3 has 14 residues. Germline CDR1 is SNHLY and CDR2 is FYNNEI. CDR3 bases: TGTGCCAGCAGTCTGGACAGGGGAGGGGCTGAAGCTTTCTTT. This codes for CASSLDRGGAEAFF.